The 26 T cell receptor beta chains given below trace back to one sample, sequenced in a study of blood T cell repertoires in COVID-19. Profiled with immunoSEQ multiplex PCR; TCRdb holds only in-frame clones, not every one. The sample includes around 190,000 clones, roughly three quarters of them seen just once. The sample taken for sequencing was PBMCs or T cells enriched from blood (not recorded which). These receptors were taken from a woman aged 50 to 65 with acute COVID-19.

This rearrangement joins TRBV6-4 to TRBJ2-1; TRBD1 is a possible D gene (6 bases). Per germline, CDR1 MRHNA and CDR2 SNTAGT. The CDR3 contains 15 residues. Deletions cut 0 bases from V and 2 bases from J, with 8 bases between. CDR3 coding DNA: TGTGCCAGCAGTGACTCGCAGGGGCCCTACAATGAGCAGTTCTTC. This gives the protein CASSDSQGPYNEQFF.

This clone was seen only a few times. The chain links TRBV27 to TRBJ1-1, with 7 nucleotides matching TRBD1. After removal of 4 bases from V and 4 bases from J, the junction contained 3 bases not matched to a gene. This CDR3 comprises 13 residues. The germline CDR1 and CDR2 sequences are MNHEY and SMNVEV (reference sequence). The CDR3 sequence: CASSSRGSTEAFF. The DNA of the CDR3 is TGTGCCAGCAGTTCCAGGGGGAGCACTGAAGCTTTCTTT.

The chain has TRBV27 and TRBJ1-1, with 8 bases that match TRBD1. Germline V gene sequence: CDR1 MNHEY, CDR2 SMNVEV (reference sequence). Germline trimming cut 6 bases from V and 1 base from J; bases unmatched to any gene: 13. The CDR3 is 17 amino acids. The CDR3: CASRPLRQGRGNTEAFF. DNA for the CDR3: TGTGCCAGCAGACCCCTTCGACAGGGGAGGGGGAACACTGAAGCTTTCTTT.

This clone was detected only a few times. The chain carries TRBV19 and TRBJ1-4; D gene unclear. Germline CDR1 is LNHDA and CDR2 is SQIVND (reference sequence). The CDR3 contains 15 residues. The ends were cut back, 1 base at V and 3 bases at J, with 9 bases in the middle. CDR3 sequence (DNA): TGTGCCAGTAGTATAGGGGAGAGGTCTAATGAAAAACTGTTTTTT. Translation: CASSIGERSNEKLFF.

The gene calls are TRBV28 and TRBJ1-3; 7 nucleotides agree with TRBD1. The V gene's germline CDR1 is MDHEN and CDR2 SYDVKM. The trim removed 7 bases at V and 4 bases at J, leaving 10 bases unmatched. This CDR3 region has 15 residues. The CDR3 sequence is CASTIPVGQGNTIYF. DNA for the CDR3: TGTGCCAGCACTATCCCCGTGGGACAGGGAAACACCATATATTTT.

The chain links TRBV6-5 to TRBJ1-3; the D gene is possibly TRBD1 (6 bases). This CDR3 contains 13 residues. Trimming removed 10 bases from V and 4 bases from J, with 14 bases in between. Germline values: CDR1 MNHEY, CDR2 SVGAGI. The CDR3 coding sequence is TGTGCCACCTATCACAGGGCCGGAAACACCATATATTTT. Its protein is CATYHRAGNTIYF.

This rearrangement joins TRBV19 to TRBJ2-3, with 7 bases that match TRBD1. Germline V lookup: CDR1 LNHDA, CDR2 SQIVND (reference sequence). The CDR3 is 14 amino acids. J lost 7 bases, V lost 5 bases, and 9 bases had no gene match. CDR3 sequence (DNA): TGTGCCAGTAGTCCCCTTCCCAGGGGGAATACGCAGTATTTT. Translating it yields CASSPLPRGNTQYF. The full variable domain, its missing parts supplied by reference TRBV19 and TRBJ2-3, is DGGITQSPKYLFRKEGQNVTLSCEQNLNHDAMYWYRQDPGQGLRLIYYSQIVNDFQKGDIAEGYSVSREKKESFPLTVTSAQKNPTAFYLCASSPLPRGNTQYFGPGTRLTVL.

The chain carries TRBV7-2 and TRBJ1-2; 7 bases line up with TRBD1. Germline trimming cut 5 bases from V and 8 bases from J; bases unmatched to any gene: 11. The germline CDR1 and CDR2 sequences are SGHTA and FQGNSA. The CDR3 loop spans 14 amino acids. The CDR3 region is CASSGQTGRDGYTF. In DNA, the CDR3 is TGTGCCAGCAGCGGCCAGACAGGGAGAGACGGCTACACCTTC.

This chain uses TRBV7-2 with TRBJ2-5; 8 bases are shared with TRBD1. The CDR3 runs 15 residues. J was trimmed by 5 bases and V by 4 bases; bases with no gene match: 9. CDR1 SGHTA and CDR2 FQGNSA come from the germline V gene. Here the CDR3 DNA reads TGTGCCAGCAGCTCCGTCCAGGGGGCTTGGGAGACCCAGTACTTC. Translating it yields CASSSVQGAWETQYF.

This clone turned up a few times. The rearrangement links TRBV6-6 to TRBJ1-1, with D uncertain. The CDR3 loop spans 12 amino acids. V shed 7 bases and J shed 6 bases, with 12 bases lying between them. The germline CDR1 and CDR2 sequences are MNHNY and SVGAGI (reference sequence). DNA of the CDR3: TGTGCCAGCACCTCGTTGGGCCCTGAAGCTTTCTTT. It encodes CASTSLGPEAFF.

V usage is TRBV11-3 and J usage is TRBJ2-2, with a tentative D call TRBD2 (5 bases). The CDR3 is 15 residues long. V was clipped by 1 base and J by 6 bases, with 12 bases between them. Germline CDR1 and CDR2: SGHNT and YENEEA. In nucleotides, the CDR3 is TGTGCCAGCAGCTTAGCGCTCGGGAAGGCCGGGGAGCTGTTTTTT. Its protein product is CASSLALGKAGELFF.

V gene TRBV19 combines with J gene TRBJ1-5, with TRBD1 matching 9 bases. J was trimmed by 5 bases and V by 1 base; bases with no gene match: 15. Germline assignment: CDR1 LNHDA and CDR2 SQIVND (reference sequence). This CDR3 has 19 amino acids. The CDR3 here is CASSIGYSTGGYVDQPQHF. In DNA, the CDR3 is TGTGCCAGTAGTATAGGCTACTCTACAGGGGGCTACGTGGATCAGCCCCAGCATTTT.

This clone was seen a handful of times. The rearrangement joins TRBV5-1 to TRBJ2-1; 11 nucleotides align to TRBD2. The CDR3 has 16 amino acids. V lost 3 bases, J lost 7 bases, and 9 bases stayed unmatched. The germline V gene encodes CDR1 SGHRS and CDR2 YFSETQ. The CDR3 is CASSSLAGGPKNEQFF. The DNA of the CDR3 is TGCGCCAGCAGCTCTTTAGCGGGGGGGCCGAAGAATGAGCAGTTCTTC.

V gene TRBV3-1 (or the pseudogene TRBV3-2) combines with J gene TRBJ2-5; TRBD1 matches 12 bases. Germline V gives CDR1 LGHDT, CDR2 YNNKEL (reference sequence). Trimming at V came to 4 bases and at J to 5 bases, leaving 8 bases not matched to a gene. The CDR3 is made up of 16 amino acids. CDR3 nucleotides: TGTGCCAGCAGCCTCCGGGACAGGGGGCGTGGGGAGACCCAGTACTTC. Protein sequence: CASSLRDRGRGETQYF.

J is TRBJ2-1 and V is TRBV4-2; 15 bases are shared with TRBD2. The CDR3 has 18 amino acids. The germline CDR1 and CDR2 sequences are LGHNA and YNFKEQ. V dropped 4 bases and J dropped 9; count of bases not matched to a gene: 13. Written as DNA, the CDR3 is TGTGCCAGCAGCCTATCAGGACTAGCGGGGGGGAAGGCGGGTGAGCAGTTCTTC. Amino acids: CASSLSGLAGGKAGEQFF.

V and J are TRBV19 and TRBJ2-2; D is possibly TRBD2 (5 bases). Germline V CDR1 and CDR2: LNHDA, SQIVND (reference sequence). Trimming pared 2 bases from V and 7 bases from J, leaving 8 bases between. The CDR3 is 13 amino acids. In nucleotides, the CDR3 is TGTGCCAGTAGTATAACGGGGAACGGGGAGCTGTTTTTT. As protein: CASSITGNGELFF. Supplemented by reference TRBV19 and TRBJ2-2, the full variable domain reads DGGITQSPKYLFRKEGQNVTLSCEQNLNHDAMYWYRQDPGQGLRLIYYSQIVNDFQKGDIAEGYSVSREKKESFPLTVTSAQKNPTAFYLCASSITGNGELFFGEGSRLTVL.

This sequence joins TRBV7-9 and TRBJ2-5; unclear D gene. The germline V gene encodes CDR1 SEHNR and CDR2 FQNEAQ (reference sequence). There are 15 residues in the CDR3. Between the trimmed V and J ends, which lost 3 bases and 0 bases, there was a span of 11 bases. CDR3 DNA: TGTGCCAGCAGCTTCGACTCGACGTACCAAGAGACCCAGTACTTC. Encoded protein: CASSFDSTYQETQYF.

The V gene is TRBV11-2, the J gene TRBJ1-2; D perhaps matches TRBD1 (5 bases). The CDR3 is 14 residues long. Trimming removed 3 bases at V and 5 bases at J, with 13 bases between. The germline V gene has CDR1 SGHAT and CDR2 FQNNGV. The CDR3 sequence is CASSLDGGAYGYTF. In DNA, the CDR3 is TGTGCCAGCAGCTTGGATGGAGGGGCTTATGGCTACACCTTC.

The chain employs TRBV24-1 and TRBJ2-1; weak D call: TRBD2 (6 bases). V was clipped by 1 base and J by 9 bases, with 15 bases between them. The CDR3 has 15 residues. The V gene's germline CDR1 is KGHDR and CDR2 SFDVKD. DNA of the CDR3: TGTGCCACCAGTGATTTTAGACTAGACCGCGGTGAGCAGTTCTTC. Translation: CATSDFRLDRGEQFF.

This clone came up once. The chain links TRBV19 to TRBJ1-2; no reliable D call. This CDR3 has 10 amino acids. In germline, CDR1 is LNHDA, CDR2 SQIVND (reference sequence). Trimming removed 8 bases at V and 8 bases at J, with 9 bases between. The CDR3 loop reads CASSEEGYTF. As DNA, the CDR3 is TGTGCCAGTTCGGAGGAAGGCTACACCTTC.

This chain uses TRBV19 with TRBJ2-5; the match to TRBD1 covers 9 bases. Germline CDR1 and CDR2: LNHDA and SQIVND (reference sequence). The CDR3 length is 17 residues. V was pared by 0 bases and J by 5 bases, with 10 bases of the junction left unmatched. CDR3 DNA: TGTGCCAGTAGTATAGACTGGGACAGGGTGGGGATGGAGACCCAGTACTTC. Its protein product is CASSIDWDRVGMETQYF.

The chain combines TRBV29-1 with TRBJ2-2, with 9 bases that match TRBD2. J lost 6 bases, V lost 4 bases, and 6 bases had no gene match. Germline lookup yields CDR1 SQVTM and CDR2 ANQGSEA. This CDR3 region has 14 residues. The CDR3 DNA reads TGCAGCGTTGTCGGGACTAGCAGGGCCGGGGAGCTGTTTTTT. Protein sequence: CSVVGTSRAGELFF.

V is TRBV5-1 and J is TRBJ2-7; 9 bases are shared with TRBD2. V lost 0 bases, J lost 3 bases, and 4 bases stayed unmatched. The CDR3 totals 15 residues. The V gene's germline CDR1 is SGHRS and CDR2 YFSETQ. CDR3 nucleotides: TGCGCCAGCAGCTTGGGGGCTAGCGGGGTCTACGAGCAGTACGTC. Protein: CASSLGASGVYEQYV.

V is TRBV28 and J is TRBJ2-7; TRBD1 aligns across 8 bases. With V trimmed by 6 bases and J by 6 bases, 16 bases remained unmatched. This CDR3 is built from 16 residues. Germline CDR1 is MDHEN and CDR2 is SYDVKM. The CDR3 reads CASSGFGRTRGREQYV. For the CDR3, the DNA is TGTGCCAGCAGCGGTTTTGGGAGAACCAGGGGGCGCGAGCAGTACGTC.

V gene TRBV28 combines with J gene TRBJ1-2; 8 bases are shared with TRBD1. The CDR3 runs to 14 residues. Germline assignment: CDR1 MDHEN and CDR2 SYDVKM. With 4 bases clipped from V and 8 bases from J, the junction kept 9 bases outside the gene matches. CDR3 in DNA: TGTGCCAGCAGTTCGCTCAGGGGGCTGTGGGGCTACACCTTC. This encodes CASSSLRGLWGYTF.

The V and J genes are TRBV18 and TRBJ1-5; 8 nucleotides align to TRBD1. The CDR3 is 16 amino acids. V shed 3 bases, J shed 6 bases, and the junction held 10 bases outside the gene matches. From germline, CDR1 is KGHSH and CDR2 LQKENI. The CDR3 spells CASSPQNQGAGQPQHF. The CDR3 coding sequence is TGTGCCAGCTCACCGCAGAATCAGGGGGCTGGTCAGCCCCAGCATTTT.